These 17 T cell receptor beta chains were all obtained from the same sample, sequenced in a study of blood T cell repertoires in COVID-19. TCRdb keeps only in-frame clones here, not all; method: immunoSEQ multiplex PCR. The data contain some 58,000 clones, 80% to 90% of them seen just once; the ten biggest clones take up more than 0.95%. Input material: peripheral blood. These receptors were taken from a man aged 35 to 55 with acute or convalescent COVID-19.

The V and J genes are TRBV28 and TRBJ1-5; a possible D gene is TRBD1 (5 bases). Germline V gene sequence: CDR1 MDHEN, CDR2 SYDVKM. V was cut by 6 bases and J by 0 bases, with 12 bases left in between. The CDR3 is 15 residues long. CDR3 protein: CASSRSGTSNQPQHF. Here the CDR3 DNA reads TGTGCCAGCAGCCGAAGCGGGACTAGCAATCAGCCCCAGCATTTT.

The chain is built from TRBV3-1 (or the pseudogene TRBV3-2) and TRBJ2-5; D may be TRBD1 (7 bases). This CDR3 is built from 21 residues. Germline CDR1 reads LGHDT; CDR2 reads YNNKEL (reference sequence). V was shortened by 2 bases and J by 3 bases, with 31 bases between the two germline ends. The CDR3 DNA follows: TGTGCCAGCAGCCAAAGGTTCTGGTTTTTTTCCGATCAGGGGGGAAAAGAGACCCAGTACTTC. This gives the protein CASSQRFWFFSDQGGKETQYF.

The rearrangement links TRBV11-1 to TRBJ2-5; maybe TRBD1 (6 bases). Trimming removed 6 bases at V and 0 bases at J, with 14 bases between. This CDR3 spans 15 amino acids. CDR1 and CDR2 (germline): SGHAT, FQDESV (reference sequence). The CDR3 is CASSPRDTYQETQYF. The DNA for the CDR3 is TGTGCCAGCAGTCCCCGGGACACCTACCAAGAGACCCAGTACTTC.

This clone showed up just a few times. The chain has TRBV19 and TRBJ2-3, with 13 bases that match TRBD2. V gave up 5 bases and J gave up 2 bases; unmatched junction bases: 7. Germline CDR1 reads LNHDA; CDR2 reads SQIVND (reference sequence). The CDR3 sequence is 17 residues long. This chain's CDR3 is CASSPRLAGGDTDTQYF. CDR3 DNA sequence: TGTGCCAGTAGTCCCCGACTAGCGGGGGGCGACACAGATACGCAGTATTTT.

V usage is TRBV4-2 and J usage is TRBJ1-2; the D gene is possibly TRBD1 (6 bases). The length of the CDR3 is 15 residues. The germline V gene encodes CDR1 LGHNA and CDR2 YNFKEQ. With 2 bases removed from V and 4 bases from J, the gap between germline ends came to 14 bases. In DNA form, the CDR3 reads TGTGCCAGCAGCCAACGCAGGGGACCTACCTATGGCTACACCTTC. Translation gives CASSQRRGPTYGYTF.

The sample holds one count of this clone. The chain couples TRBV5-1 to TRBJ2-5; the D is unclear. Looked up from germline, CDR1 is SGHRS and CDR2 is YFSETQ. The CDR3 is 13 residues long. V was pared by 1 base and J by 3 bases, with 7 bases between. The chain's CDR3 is CASSLSPEETQYF. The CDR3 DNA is TGCGCCAGCAGCTTGTCGCCGGAAGAGACCCAGTACTTC.

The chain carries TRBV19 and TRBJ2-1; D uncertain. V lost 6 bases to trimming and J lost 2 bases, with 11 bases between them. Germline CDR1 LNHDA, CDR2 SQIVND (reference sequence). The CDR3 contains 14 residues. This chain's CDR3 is CASSMEPTYNEQFF. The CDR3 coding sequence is TGTGCCAGTAGCATGGAGCCTACCTACAATGAGCAGTTCTTC.

CDR3 protein: CASSPQDRLYYGYTF. In DNA, the CDR3 is TGTGCCAGCAGCCCCCAAGACAGGCTCTACTATGGCTACACCTTC. V is TRBV11-2 and J is TRBJ1-2; D possibly corresponds to TRBD1 (6 bases). Trimming left V 5 bases short and J 3 bases short, with 16 bases between. The V gene's germline CDR1 is SGHAT and CDR2 FQNNGV. The CDR3 covers 15 residues.

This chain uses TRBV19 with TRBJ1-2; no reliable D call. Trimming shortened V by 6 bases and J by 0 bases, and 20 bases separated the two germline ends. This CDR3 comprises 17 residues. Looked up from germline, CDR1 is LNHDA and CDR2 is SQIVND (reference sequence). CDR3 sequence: CASRAGGAELANYGYTF. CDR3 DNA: TGTGCCAGTAGAGCCGGTGGAGCGGAGTTGGCTAACTATGGCTACACCTTC. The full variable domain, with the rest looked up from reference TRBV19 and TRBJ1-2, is DGGITQSPKYLFRKEGQNVTLSCEQNLNHDAMYWYRQDPGQGLRLIYYSQIVNDFQKGDIAEGYSVSREKKESFPLTVTSAQKNPTAFYLCASRAGGAELANYGYTFGSGTRLTVV.

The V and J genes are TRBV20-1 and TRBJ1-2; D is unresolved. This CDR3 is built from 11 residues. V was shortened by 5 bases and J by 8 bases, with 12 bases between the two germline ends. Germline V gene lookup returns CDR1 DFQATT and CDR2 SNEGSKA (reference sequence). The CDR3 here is CSAPFGGGYTF. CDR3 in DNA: TGCAGTGCTCCCTTTGGAGGGGGCTACACCTTC.

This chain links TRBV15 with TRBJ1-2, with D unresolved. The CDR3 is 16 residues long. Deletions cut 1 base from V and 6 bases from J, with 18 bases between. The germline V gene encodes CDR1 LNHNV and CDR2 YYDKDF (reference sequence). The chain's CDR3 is CATSRVRPPVGDGYTF. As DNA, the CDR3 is TGTGCCACCAGCAGAGTGCGTCCACCTGTCGGGGATGGCTACACCTTC.

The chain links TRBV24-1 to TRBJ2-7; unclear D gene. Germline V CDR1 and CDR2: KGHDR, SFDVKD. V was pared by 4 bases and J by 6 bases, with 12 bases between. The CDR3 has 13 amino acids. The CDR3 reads CATSDELNSEQYF. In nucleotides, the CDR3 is TGTGCCACCAGTGACGAACTGAACTCCGAGCAGTACTTC.

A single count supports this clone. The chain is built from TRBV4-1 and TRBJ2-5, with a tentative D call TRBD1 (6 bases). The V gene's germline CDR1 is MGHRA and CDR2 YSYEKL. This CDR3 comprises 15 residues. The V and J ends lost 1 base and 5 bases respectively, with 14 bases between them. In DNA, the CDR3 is TGCGCCAGCAGCCAAGCCCCTACAGGGCGGGAGACCCAGTACTTC. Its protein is CASSQAPTGRETQYF.

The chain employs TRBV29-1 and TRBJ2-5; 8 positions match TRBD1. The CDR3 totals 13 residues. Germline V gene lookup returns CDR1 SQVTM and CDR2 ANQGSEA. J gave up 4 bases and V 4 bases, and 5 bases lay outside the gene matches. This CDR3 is CSVGTGPIETQYF. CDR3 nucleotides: TGCAGCGTTGGGACAGGGCCTATAGAGACCCAGTACTTC.

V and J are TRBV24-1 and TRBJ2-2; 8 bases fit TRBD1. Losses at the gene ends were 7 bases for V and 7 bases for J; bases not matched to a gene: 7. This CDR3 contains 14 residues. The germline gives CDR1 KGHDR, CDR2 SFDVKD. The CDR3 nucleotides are TGTGCCACCAGCCGGACAGGGAGTATCGGGGAGCTGTTTTTT. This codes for CATSRTGSIGELFF.

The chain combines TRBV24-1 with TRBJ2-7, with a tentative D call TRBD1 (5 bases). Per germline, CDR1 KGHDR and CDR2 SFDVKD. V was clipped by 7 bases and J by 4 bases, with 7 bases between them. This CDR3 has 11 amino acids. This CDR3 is CATRTEYEQYF. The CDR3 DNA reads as TGTGCCACCAGGACAGAATACGAGCAGTACTTC.

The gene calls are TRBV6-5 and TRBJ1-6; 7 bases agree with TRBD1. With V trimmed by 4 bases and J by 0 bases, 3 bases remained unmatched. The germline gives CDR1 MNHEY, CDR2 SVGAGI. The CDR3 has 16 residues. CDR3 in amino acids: CASSSTGTSYNSPLHF. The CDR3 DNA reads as TGTGCCAGCAGTTCGACAGGGACCTCCTATAATTCACCCCTCCACTTT.